Listed below are T cell receptor beta chains from one sample, sequenced in a study of T cell repertoires in cytomegalovirus infection. One entry per CDR3 protein, called by TCRdb with MiXCR from the reads. This table has tens of thousands of distinct CDR3 sequences, roughly 3.5% appearing once. The sequenced sample consisted of PBMCs. All receptors derive from a human donor in good health (CMV status not recorded). Some clones in this sample may be carry-over from other donors' samples. The CDR3 runs from the conserved cysteine through the conserved F or W. Fields, in order: D gene, J gene, V gene, clone size, CDR3 DNA, CDR3 protein. D genes are given only for firm matches. Clone size is stated in some rows and not others, as once, few, many or a class when expanded.

D: NA
J: TRBJ1-6
V: TRBV28
size: many
DNA: TGTGCCAGCAGTCAAGGGGGGTCACCCCTCCACTTT
CDR3: CASSQGGSPLHF

D: NA
J: TRBJ2-6
V: TRBV12-3/TRBV12-4
size: many
DNA: TGTGCCAGCAGTTTGCAGATCTCTGGGGCCAACGTCCTGACTTTC
CDR3: CASSLQISGANVLTF

D: NA
J: TRBJ1-1
V: TRBV7-9
size: NA
DNA: TGTGCCAGCAGCGGCCGATTTATCGTTGACACTGAAGCTTTCTTT
CDR3: CASSGRFIVDTEAFF

D: NA
J: TRBJ1-1
V: TRBV7-2
size: medium-sized
DNA: TGTGCCAGCAGCTCCCCGACAGTAGCTGAAGCTTTCTTT
CDR3: CASSSPTVAEAFF

D: NA
J: TRBJ2-3
V: TRBV7-2
size: many
DNA: TGTGCCAGCAGCCTGTCAGATACGCAGTATTTT
CDR3: CASSLSDTQYF

D: TRBD1
J: TRBJ1-2
V: TRBV12-3/TRBV12-4
size: many
DNA: TGTGCCAGCAGTCTGACAGGGGCCGGCTACACCTTC
CDR3: CASSLTGAGYTF

D: TRBD1
J: TRBJ1-4
V: TRBV7-2
size: many
DNA: TGTGCCAGCAGCTTAGGACAGGGAACTAATGAAAAACTGTTTTTT
CDR3: CASSLGQGTNEKLFF

D: TRBD1
J: TRBJ2-6
V: TRBV24-1
size: many
DNA: TGTGCCACCAGTGATACGAGGACAGGGGGAATCTCTGGGGCCAACGTCCTGACTTTC
CDR3: CATSDTRTGGISGANVLTF

D: NA
J: TRBJ1-2
V: TRBV6-2/TRBV6-3
size: many
DNA: TGTGCCAGCAGGGGACCTAACTATGGCTACACCTTC
CDR3: CASRGPNYGYTF

D: NA
J: TRBJ2-3
V: TRBV28
size: many
DNA: TGTGCCAGCAGTCCCGCCGGGCCTAGCACAGATACGCAGTATTTT
CDR3: CASSPAGPSTDTQYF

D: NA
J: TRBJ1-1
V: TRBV20-1
size: many
DNA: TGCAGTGCTAGAGTAACATATTCTGAAGCTTTCTTT
CDR3: CSARVTYSEAFF

D: TRBD2
J: TRBJ2-7
V: TRBV7-2
size: many
DNA: TGTGCCAGCAGCTCAGCACTAGCGTGGTACGAGCAGTACTTC
CDR3: CASSSALAWYEQYF

D: NA
J: TRBJ2-7
V: TRBV5-1
size: many
DNA: TGCGCCAGCAGCTGGGACAAACCGTACGAGCAGTACTTC
CDR3: CASSWDKPYEQYF

D: TRBD1
J: TRBJ1-1
V: TRBV4-3
size: many
DNA: TGCGCCAGCAGCCAAGCGGGCAGGGGGCACACTGAAGCTTTCTTT
CDR3: CASSQAGRGHTEAFF

D: NA
J: TRBJ2-6
V: TRBV7-8
size: many
DNA: TGTGCCAGCAGCTTGGCACAGGTCTCTGGGGCCAACGTCCTGACTTTC
CDR3: CASSLAQVSGANVLTF

D: NA
J: TRBJ2-1
V: TRBV11-2
size: many
DNA: TGTGCCAGCAGCTCGGCCGCACCCAATGAGCAGTTCTTC
CDR3: CASSSAAPNEQFF

D: NA
J: TRBJ1-1
V: TRBV29-1
size: many
DNA: TGCAGCGTTGAAAGGGTGAACACTGAAGCTTTCTTT
CDR3: CSVERVNTEAFF

D: TRBD1
J: TRBJ1-3
V: TRBV6-8
size: many
DNA: TGTGCCAGCAGTTCGCGGACAGGGAGCAGAAACACCATATATTTT
CDR3: CASSSRTGSRNTIYF

D: NA
J: TRBJ1-1
V: TRBV6-2/TRBV6-3
size: many
DNA: TGTGCCAGCAGTTACGGGGGGAACACTGAAGCTTTCTTT
CDR3: CASSYGGNTEAFF

D: NA
J: TRBJ2-3
V: TRBV29-1
size: many
DNA: TGCAGCGCATGTCGTTCTAGCACAGATACGCAGTATTTT
CDR3: CSACRSSTDTQYF

D: NA
J: TRBJ1-2
V: TRBV2
size: many
DNA: TGTGCCAGCAGCCCCTCCAGGGACTATGGCTACACCTTC
CDR3: CASSPSRDYGYTF

D: TRBD1
J: TRBJ1-6
V: TRBV7-2
size: many
DNA: TGTGCCAGCAGCTTCGGGACAGGACCCCATAATTCACCCCTCCACTTT
CDR3: CASSFGTGPHNSPLHF

D: NA
J: TRBJ1-1
V: TRBV6-2/TRBV6-3
size: many
DNA: TGTGCCAGCAGTCAAATAACAGGGCCACCCTTGGTCACTGAAGCTTTCTTT
CDR3: CASSQITGPPLVTEAFF

D: NA
J: TRBJ2-5
V: TRBV7-2
size: many
DNA: TGTGCCAGCAGCTTAGACCCACCCGAGACCCAGTACTTC
CDR3: CASSLDPPETQYF

D: TRBD1
J: TRBJ1-1
V: TRBV6-6
size: many
DNA: TGTGCCAGCGGAAAGGGACAGAGGAACACTGAAGCTTTCTTT
CDR3: CASGKGQRNTEAFF

D: NA
J: TRBJ1-2
V: TRBV11-2
size: many
DNA: TGTGCCAGCAGCAGGGTTGGTGCTAACTATGGCTACACCTTC
CDR3: CASSRVGANYGYTF

D: NA
J: TRBJ1-1
V: TRBV20-1
size: many
DNA: TGCAGTGCCCAACAAATAGGGTCGAACACTGAAGCTTTCTTT
CDR3: CSAQQIGSNTEAFF

D: TRBD2
J: TRBJ2-5
V: TRBV6-5
size: many
DNA: TGTGCCAGCAGTTACTCGCTCGGGAGGGGGCAAGAGACCCAGTACTTC
CDR3: CASSYSLGRGQETQYF

D: NA
J: TRBJ1-5
V: TRBV7-2
size: many
DNA: TGTGCCAGCAGCTTTAGTAGGGATCAGCCCCAGCATTTT
CDR3: CASSFSRDQPQHF

D: NA
J: TRBJ1-3
V: TRBV7-2
size: many
DNA: TGTGCCAGCAGATACGATTCGGGGGGCACCATATATTTT
CDR3: CASRYDSGGTIYF

D: NA
J: TRBJ2-2
V: TRBV7-2
size: NA
DNA: TGTGCCAGCAGCAATCCAGGAACCTACACCGGGGAGCTGTTTTTT
CDR3: CASSNPGTYTGELFF

D: NA
J: TRBJ1-2
V: TRBV30
size: many
DNA: TGTGCCTGGAGTGCCCGACGGGGGCGTTATGGCTACACCTTC
CDR3: CAWSARRGRYGYTF

D: TRBD1
J: TRBJ1-5
V: TRBV6-6
size: many
DNA: TGTGCCAGCAGTTACCTGACAGGGTCCAGGCAGCCCCAGCATTTT
CDR3: CASSYLTGSRQPQHF

D: NA
J: TRBJ1-1
V: TRBV7-2
size: many
DNA: TGTGCCAGCAGCTTAGTTGGGGTTTGGGACACTGAAGCTTTCTTT
CDR3: CASSLVGVWDTEAFF

D: NA
J: TRBJ2-7
V: TRBV7-2
size: many
DNA: TGTGCCAGCAGCTTCCACCCCTACGAGCAGTACTTC
CDR3: CASSFHPYEQYF

D: NA
J: TRBJ2-6
V: TRBV2
size: many
DNA: TGTGCCAGCAGTCCGGGACGGGCTTCTGGGGCCAACGTCCTGACTTTC
CDR3: CASSPGRASGANVLTF

D: NA
J: TRBJ1-5
V: TRBV5-1
size: many
DNA: TGCGCCAGCAGCCAGAGCACAGGGAGCAATCAGCCCCAGCATTTT
CDR3: CASSQSTGSNQPQHF

D: TRBD1
J: TRBJ1-6
V: TRBV7-8
size: many
DNA: TGTGCCAGCAGCTTAGTCCTACCGGGACAGGGGAGCTCCTATAATTCACCCCTCCACTTT
CDR3: CASSLVLPGQGSSYNSPLHF

D: NA
J: TRBJ1-1
V: TRBV6-6
size: many
DNA: TGTGCCAGCAGCCCACCACAGGACACTGAAGCTTTCTTT
CDR3: CASSPPQDTEAFF

D: TRBD1
J: TRBJ1-5
V: TRBV7-2
size: many
DNA: TGTGCCAGCAGCCTCAGACAGGGGAATCAGCCCCAGCATTTT
CDR3: CASSLRQGNQPQHF

D: TRBD1
J: TRBJ1-2
V: TRBV4-3
size: many
DNA: TGCGCCAGCAGCCAAGAAATAGCCCTGACAGGGTATGGCTACACCTTC
CDR3: CASSQEIALTGYGYTF

D: NA
J: TRBJ2-3
V: TRBV20-1
size: many
DNA: TGCAGTGCTGGGGGTAACACAGATACGCAGTATTTT
CDR3: CSAGGNTDTQYF

D: NA
J: TRBJ2-7
V: TRBV28
size: many
DNA: TGTGCCAGCAGATTTGACAGAGCCTACGAGCAGTACTTC
CDR3: CASRFDRAYEQYF

D: TRBD1
J: TRBJ1-1
V: TRBV6-2/TRBV6-3
size: many
DNA: TGTGCCAGCAGTACCCGACAGGGGCCACTATCCATGGCTGAAGCTTTCTTT
CDR3: CASSTRQGPLSMAEAFF

D: NA
J: TRBJ2-7
V: TRBV7-2
size: many
DNA: TGTGCCAGCGGGAGGTTCAACGAGCAGTACTTC
CDR3: CASGRFNEQYF

D: TRBD1
J: TRBJ2-2
V: TRBV7-9
size: many
DNA: TGTGCCAGCAGCTTGCGTAGGACAGGCGCCGCCGGGGAGCTGTTTTTT
CDR3: CASSLRRTGAAGELFF

D: NA
J: TRBJ1-5
V: TRBV28
size: many
DNA: TGTGCCAGCAGTTTACGGCCAGGGGCCTTAAGCAATCAGCCCCAGCATTTT
CDR3: CASSLRPGALSNQPQHF

D: NA
J: TRBJ1-2
V: TRBV27
size: many
DNA: TGTGCCAGCAGTTTATCGACAGACCCTATGGATGGCTACACCTTC
CDR3: CASSLSTDPMDGYTF

D: NA
J: TRBJ1-6
V: TRBV19
size: many
DNA: TGTGCCAGTAGTTCAGGACCCTTCCTGGCGGGTTCACCCCTCCACTTT
CDR3: CASSSGPFLAGSPLHF

D: NA
J: TRBJ2-7
V: TRBV7-2
size: many
DNA: TGTGCCAGCAGCTTAGTTATGGGCAGCCCCTACGAGCAGTACTTC
CDR3: CASSLVMGSPYEQYF

D: TRBD2
J: TRBJ2-1
V: TRBV7-3
size: many
DNA: TGTGCCAGCAGCATCCCGGGACTAGCCTACAATGAGCAGTTCTTC
CDR3: CASSIPGLAYNEQFF

D: NA
J: TRBJ2-1
V: TRBV18
size: many
DNA: TGTGCCAGCTCGCCCTATCAGGAGAATGAGCAGTTCTTC
CDR3: CASSPYQENEQFF